This paragraph covers one TCR beta chain sequence. What this receptor recognizes is not known. Base qualities are not recorded, but no much larger clone differs from it by a single base. TCR beta CDR3 regions were amplified from RNA transcripts. The first round of RT-PCR for the TCR CDR3 was performed with the HTBI primer set and the Qiagen OneStep RT-PCR kit. Libraries were constructed in a second round of multiplex PCR, after which size selection and purification were performed. Libraries were sequenced paired-end with 100 bp reads on an Illumina HiSeq2000. Concerning the study's data processing: SOAPnuke was used to process the raw data, throwing out any read that contained adapters or uncalled bases, had a mean Phred below 15, or lacked an exact constant-primer or identifier match. High-quality paired reads were merged with COPE v1.2.5, and unique nucleotide sequences were defined as clonotypes. MiTCR v1.1 was used to align clonotypes to the IMGT TRBV, TRBD and TRBJ reference segments. The analysis was restricted to V-J combinations with a frequency above 0.0001, which together covered about 99% of the repertoires. The TCS score was defined as the ratio of F50 (clonal expansion) to E x V (chaos), calculated using BLOSUM62-based TCRdist between CDR3 peptides within each V-J. Welch's t-statistics and random forest reduced fewer than 550 V-J features to about 13, which were used in a naive Bayes classifier (R e1071). TCRdb reprocessed the public reads (quality trimming at Q25 with fastp, clone calling with MiXCR) and kept in-frame beta chains. Rows matching on CDR3 protein sequence are summarized as one entry with the most common DNA and genes. The V and J calls reflect TCRdb's pipeline rather than the authors' work. The sample table holds hundreds of thousands of distinct CDR3 sequences, of which roughly 14% were seen once. Roughly 5.5% of the sample belongs to the ten largest clones.

The data belong to a study of T cells in Graves' hyperthyroidism and ophthalmopathy (dated by TCRdb to about 2019). General notes on the study: Peripheral blood samples were taken at initial diagnosis, before any treatment was given. An independent validation cohort of under 20 hyperthyroidism patients and some 15 patients who later progressed to ophthalmopathy tested prospective prediction of ophthalmopathy. The paper describes TCR Vbeta CDR3 sequencing of fewer than 150 peripheral blood samples, made up of some 42 ophthalmopathy patients, 70 to 75 hyperthyroidism patients and about 17 progressor patients. A discovery cohort of about 95 patients, approximately 44 with Graves' ophthalmopathy and under 60 with stable Graves' hyperthyroidism, was used to find distinguishing TCR V-J signatures. After sampling, hyperthyroidism patients received methimazole starting at 30 mg daily, and ophthalmopathy patients received high-dose intravenous methylprednisolone. The roughly 99 discovery patients were divided at random into training and test sets in a 7:3 ratio. Thyroid tissue and blood T-cell repertoires from about six Graves' hyperthyroidism patients were also compared in the study.

Sequences SGDLS (CDR1) and YYNGEE (CDR2) are obtained from the germline V gene. The CDR3, from cysteine to phenylalanine, totals 14 residues. The only DNA kept is the CDR3, 42 bases in frame from the first base. V loses 0 bases, J loses 8 bases, and the germline ends lie 9 bases apart. What the study reported, not specific to this receptor: No statistical method was used to set the sample size in advance, and investigators knew the group allocation. Blood samples also contained most of the expanded thyroid clonotypes (frequency above 0.001), which suggests that blood repertoires may reflect thyroid immune responses. A 13 V-J signature model separated ophthalmopathy from stable hyperthyroidism, with 87.88% sensitivity and approximately 81% specificity in cross-validation and 80%/75% in testing. In validation, the model predicted progression to ophthalmopathy with approximately 69% sensitivity and approximately 72% specificity, a median of roughly seven months before onset.

Hyperthyroidism patients were aged 18 to 65 years and newly diagnosed, with disease duration of less than 2 months. Patients with uncontrolled infections, other autoimmune diseases, pregnancy or lactation were excluded. Diagnoses relied on clinical symptoms, serum thyroxine and TRAb, thyroid ultrasound and orbital computed tomography. For progressor patients, blood was drawn at the first diagnosis of hyperthyroidism, before any ophthalmopathy symptoms had appeared. Ficoll-Paque density gradient centrifugation was used to isolate PBMCs from around 10 ml of fresh peripheral blood. Patients classed as progressors first received a Graves' hyperthyroidism diagnosis and then went on to develop ophthalmopathy during follow-up. Total RNA was extracted using Trizol reagent, and RNA quality was assessed on an Agilent 2100 Bioanalyzer.

The V and J genes are TRBV9 and TRBJ1-6; the D gene is perhaps TRBD1, from 5 matching bases. The sample comprised blood. The sequence was obtained from a woman in her 30s with Graves' hyperthyroidism that later progressed to Graves' ophthalmopathy. Here is the DNA: TGTGCCAGCAGCGTAGGGGGCCCTGATTCACCCCTCCACTTT. It specifies CASSVGGPDSPLHF. Beyond the CDR3, the reference TRBV9 and TRBJ1-6 genes provide the residues; the full variable domain reads: DSGVTQTPKHLITATGQRVTLRCSPRSGDLSVYWYQQSLDQGLQFLIQYYNGEERAKGNILERFSAQQFPDLHSELNLSSLELGDSALYFCASSVGGPDSPLHFGNGTRLTVT.